Included here is one T cell receptor (beta chain) sequence, with context. This clone has ten or more counts. This receptor's antigen is unknown. Base qualities were left out, and no much larger clone turns up one base away. The data belong to a study of T cells after posttransplantation cyclophosphamide (dated by TCRdb to 2016 to 2017). About the investigation overall: Using TRB sequencing, the study followed how the T cell repertoire rebuilt after myeloablative bone marrow transplantation with posttransplantation cyclophosphamide given as GVHD prophylaxis. TRA and TRB clonality were tightly correlated in about 10 samples, so subsequent TCR analyses focused on TRB only. Blood from all 30 or so PTCy patients with 1-year posttransplant specimens was subjected to TRB sequencing. Public TRB sequences were searched against a database of over 3,600 sequences associated with responses to pathogens, tumor antigens, self-antigens and alloantigens. Samples from 30 to 40 PTCy-treated patients and roughly 17 related bone marrow donors of those patients were subjected to antigen receptor sequencing. In 3 patients, up to about 3 additional blood samples taken between 2 and 5.2 years after transplant also underwent TRB sequencing, as did pretransplant blood from a handful of patients.

Overall results and qualifications from the work: Across under 50 patients, recipient CMV seropositivity and CMV reactivation were highly associated with TRB clonality; PTCy diversity was similar to CNI/methotrexate controls. The TRB repertoires of T cells infiltrating skin or the GI tract showed only limited overlap with the TRB repertoires found in blood. Donor-recipient similarity was low at 1-2 months but increased during the first year, and donor CD8+ memory clones often dominated later blood repertoires.

Genomic DNA was the input for TRB sequencing, which was run either with the immunoSEQ assay at survey resolution or with the hsTCRB kit. In the original analysis: The immunoSEQ software handled initial read processing, and the LymphoSeq R package was used for repertoire analyses. Clonality was computed as 1 minus normalized Shannon entropy, and a Gini coefficient was also calculated for each TRB dataset. Phenotypes of unsorted samples were inferred by mapping TRB sequences from sorted subsets of the recipient or donor onto unsorted samples of the same recipient. Sourced from immuneACCESS, this table was stored by TCRdb with only in-frame sequences that have V and J called. A share of the clones is absent; for the studies checked, an unresolved V gene accounts for under half, and the remainder has no known explanation. V and J calls and clone size come straight from that table; D and trimming were deduced from the DNA. This sample contains roughly 42,000 clones, none of which is a singleton. 4% to 5% of the sample belongs to the ten largest clones.

Related bone marrow donors provided peripheral blood samples on the day of marrow donation. Peripheral blood and bone marrow mononuclear cells were isolated by Ficoll-Hypaque density centrifugation and were cryopreserved. The germline V gene gives CDR1 as MGHRA and CDR2 as YSYEKL. A distance of 22 bases separates the germline ends of V and J, which lose 3 bases and 0 bases respectively. Including cysteine and phenylalanine, the CDR3 has 19 amino acids. The sequence is cut down to CDR3 DNA, 57 bases in frame from base 1. The sequence derives from a woman in her forties or fifties in good health and a related stem cell transplant donor. The sequencing input was PBMCs. This chain is built from TRBV4-1 and TRBJ2-3; a tentative D match to TRBD1 spans 5 bases. CDR3 reads: CASSQAGLGMGSSTDTQYF. The nucleotide sequence is TGCGCCAGCAGCCAGGCAGGGTTGGGTATGGGTTCTAGCACAGATACGCAGTATTTT.